These T cell receptor beta chains were read from a single sample in a study of B cell selection in AIRE deficiency. Libraries were prepared by immunoSEQ multiplex PCR; TCRdb keeps only in-frame clonotypes and omits some of them. The sample has some 25,000 clones, about 95% seen once; the top ten hold 0.22%. The material sequenced was CD4+CD127+ conventional T cells sorted from PBMCs. The origin of the receptors is a human donor in good health. Each CDR3 is given with its conserved first and last residue. The order of the fields is D gene, V gene, clone size, J gene, CDR3 length, CDR3 protein, CDR3 DNA. A D gene is named only where the DNA matches it firmly. Clone size appears in some rows only: once, few, many, or a class for an expanded clone.

D gene: -
V gene: TRBV27
clone size: -
J gene: TRBJ1-1
CDR3 length: 15
CDR3 protein: CASSLNGVMNTEAFF
CDR3 DNA: TGTGCCAGCAGTTTAAATGGGGTCATGAACACTGAAGCTTTCTTT

D gene: -
V gene: TRBV7-2
clone size: -
J gene: TRBJ2-3
CDR3 length: 16
CDR3 protein: CASSHREVGYTDTQYF
CDR3 DNA: TGTGCCAGCAGCCACCGTGAGGTGGGATACACAGATACGCAGTATTTT

D gene: -
V gene: TRBV28
clone size: -
J gene: TRBJ1-1
CDR3 length: 13
CDR3 protein: CASSLYQVPEAFF
CDR3 DNA: TGTGCCAGCAGTTTGTATCAGGTTCCAGAAGCTTTCTTT

D gene: -
V gene: TRBV4-3
clone size: -
J gene: TRBJ2-3
CDR3 length: 15
CDR3 protein: CASSRERSPTDTQYF
CDR3 DNA: TGCGCCAGCAGCCGAGAGCGGAGCCCGACAGATACGCAGTATTTT

D gene: TRBD2
V gene: TRBV5-4
clone size: -
J gene: TRBJ2-3
CDR3 length: 16
CDR3 protein: CASAGEYTGGRDTQYF
CDR3 DNA: TGTGCCAGCGCGGGGGAATATACGGGAGGGAGAGATACGCAGTATTTT

D gene: TRBD1
V gene: TRBV7-8
clone size: -
J gene: TRBJ1-1
CDR3 length: 14
CDR3 protein: CASSTTGLNTEAFF
CDR3 DNA: TGTGCCAGCAGCACGACAGGGTTGAACACTGAAGCTTTCTTT

D gene: TRBD2
V gene: TRBV4-2
clone size: -
J gene: TRBJ2-3
CDR3 length: 18
CDR3 protein: CASSQDPPAGGRADTQYF
CDR3 DNA: TGTGCCAGCAGCCAAGATCCCCCCGCAGGCGGGAGGGCCGATACGCAGTATTTT

D gene: -
V gene: TRBV2
clone size: -
J gene: TRBJ2-6
CDR3 length: 15
CDR3 protein: CASSGSGSGANVLTF
CDR3 DNA: TGTGCCAGCAGTGGTTCAGGCTCTGGGGCCAACGTCCTGACTTTC

D gene: -
V gene: TRBV11-3
clone size: -
J gene: TRBJ1-1
CDR3 length: 13
CDR3 protein: CASSFLRQTEAFF
CDR3 DNA: TGTGCCAGCAGCTTCCTCAGACAGACTGAAGCTTTCTTT

D gene: -
V gene: TRBV5-1
clone size: -
J gene: TRBJ1-2
CDR3 length: 15
CDR3 protein: CASSLTEDLNYGYTF
CDR3 DNA: TGCGCCAGCAGCTTGACTGAAGACCTTAACTATGGCTACACCTTC

D gene: TRBD1
V gene: TRBV25-1
clone size: once
J gene: TRBJ1-5
CDR3 length: 17
CDR3 protein: CASSAGTGSHSNQPQHF
CDR3 DNA: TGTGCCAGCAGCGCCGGGACAGGCTCTCATAGCAATCAGCCCCAGCATTTT

D gene: -
V gene: TRBV6-5
clone size: -
J gene: TRBJ2-3
CDR3 length: 15
CDR3 protein: CASSYMDTSTDTQYF
CDR3 DNA: TGTGCCAGCAGTTACATGGATACTAGCACAGATACGCAGTATTTT

D gene: -
V gene: TRBV6-6
clone size: -
J gene: TRBJ2-7
CDR3 length: 15
CDR3 protein: CASSFPEGGDYEQYF
CDR3 DNA: TGTGCCAGCAGTTTCCCAGAAGGGGGGGATTATGAGCAGTACTTC

D gene: -
V gene: TRBV6-1
clone size: -
J gene: TRBJ2-3
CDR3 length: 16
CDR3 protein: CASSETPTLGADTQYF
CDR3 DNA: TGTGCCAGCAGTGAAACCCCAACGCTGGGGGCAGATACGCAGTATTTT

D gene: -
V gene: TRBV7-3
clone size: -
J gene: TRBJ2-6
CDR3 length: 17
CDR3 protein: CASSSRGPGPGANVLTF
CDR3 DNA: TGTGCCAGCAGCTCACGAGGACCTGGGCCTGGGGCCAACGTCCTGACTTTC

D gene: TRBD1
V gene: TRBV18
clone size: -
J gene: TRBJ1-2
CDR3 length: 14
CDR3 protein: CASSTQTGSYGYTF
CDR3 DNA: TGTGCCAGCTCAACCCAGACAGGGAGTTATGGCTACACCTTC

D gene: -
V gene: TRBV10-3
clone size: -
J gene: TRBJ2-7
CDR3 length: 12
CDR3 protein: CAIRPTGYEQYF
CDR3 DNA: TGTGCCATCAGGCCTACAGGGTACGAGCAGTACTTC

D gene: -
V gene: TRBV11-2
clone size: -
J gene: TRBJ1-2
CDR3 length: 13
CDR3 protein: CASSSTQGYGYTF
CDR3 DNA: TGTGCCAGCAGCTCCACACAGGGCTATGGCTACACCTTC

D gene: -
V gene: TRBV21-1
clone size: -
J gene: TRBJ2-3
CDR3 length: 17
CDR3 protein: CASSKVEASGKTDTQYF
CDR3 DNA: TGTGCCAGCAGCAAAGTCGAGGCTAGCGGGAAAACAGATACGCAGTATTTT

D gene: -
V gene: TRBV4-1
clone size: -
J gene: TRBJ1-4
CDR3 length: 17
CDR3 protein: CASSPQAARPTNEKLFF
CDR3 DNA: TGCGCCAGCAGCCCCCAGGCGGCCAGACCAACTAATGAAAAACTGTTTTTT

D gene: -
V gene: TRBV18
clone size: -
J gene: TRBJ2-7
CDR3 length: 12
CDR3 protein: CASSPPFAEQYF
CDR3 DNA: TGTGCCAGCTCACCACCTTTCGCCGAGCAGTACTTC

D gene: -
V gene: TRBV27
clone size: -
J gene: TRBJ2-2
CDR3 length: 14
CDR3 protein: CASSLTTNTGELFF
CDR3 DNA: TGTGCCAGCAGTTTAACAACGAACACCGGGGAGCTGTTTTTT

D gene: TRBD1
V gene: TRBV28
clone size: -
J gene: TRBJ2-7
CDR3 length: 13
CDR3 protein: CASRTGGYYEQYF
CDR3 DNA: TGTGCCAGCCGCACAGGGGGCTACTACGAGCAGTACTTC

D gene: -
V gene: TRBV13
clone size: -
J gene: TRBJ1-3
CDR3 length: 15
CDR3 protein: CASSPLGGGGNTIYF
CDR3 DNA: TGTGCCAGCAGCCCCCTTGGGGGTGGCGGAAACACCATATATTTT

D gene: -
V gene: TRBV5-1
clone size: few
J gene: TRBJ2-7
CDR3 length: 14
CDR3 protein: CASSSAGLTYEQYF
CDR3 DNA: TGCGCCAGCAGCTCTGCCGGGCTAACCTACGAGCAGTACTTC

D gene: TRBD1
V gene: TRBV28
clone size: -
J gene: TRBJ2-5
CDR3 length: 13
CDR3 protein: CASSLQGRETQYF
CDR3 DNA: TGTGCCAGCAGTCTACAGGGGCGAGAGACCCAGTACTTC

D gene: -
V gene: TRBV6-1
clone size: -
J gene: TRBJ1-1
CDR3 length: 14
CDR3 protein: CASSTRTGNTEAFF
CDR3 DNA: TGTGCCAGCAGTACACGAACCGGTAACACTGAAGCTTTCTTT

D gene: -
V gene: TRBV18
clone size: -
J gene: TRBJ2-3
CDR3 length: 12
CDR3 protein: CASSPGADTQYF
CDR3 DNA: TGTGCCAGCTCACCGGGGGCAGATACGCAGTATTTT

D gene: -
V gene: TRBV28
clone size: -
J gene: TRBJ2-5
CDR3 length: 16
CDR3 protein: CASSPTRGRARETQYF
CDR3 DNA: TGTGCCAGCAGTCCCACCAGAGGACGGGCCCGGGAGACCCAGTACTTC

D gene: -
V gene: TRBV28
clone size: -
J gene: TRBJ2-5
CDR3 length: 11
CDR3 protein: CASSLFETQYF
CDR3 DNA: TGTGCCAGCAGTTTATTTGAGACCCAGTACTTC